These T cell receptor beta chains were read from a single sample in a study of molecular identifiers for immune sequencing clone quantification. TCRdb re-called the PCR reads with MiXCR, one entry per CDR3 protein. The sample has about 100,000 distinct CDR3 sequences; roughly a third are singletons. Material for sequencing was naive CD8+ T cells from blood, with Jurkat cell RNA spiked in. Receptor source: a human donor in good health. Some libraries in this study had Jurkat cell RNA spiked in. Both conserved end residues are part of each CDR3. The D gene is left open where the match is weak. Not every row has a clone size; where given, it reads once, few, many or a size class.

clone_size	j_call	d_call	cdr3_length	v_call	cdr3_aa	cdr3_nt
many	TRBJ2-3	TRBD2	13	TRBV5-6	CASSWAGGPEQYF	TGTGCCAGCAGCTGGGCGGGAGGGCCGGAGCAGTATTTT
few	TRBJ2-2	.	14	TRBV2	CASRAGSYTGELFF	TGTGCCAGCAGGGCCGGGTCCTACACCGGGGAGCTGTTTTTT
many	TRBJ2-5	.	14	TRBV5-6	CASSLGYIQETQYF	TGTGCCAGCAGCTTGGGGTATATACAAGAGACCCAGTACTTC
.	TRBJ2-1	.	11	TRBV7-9	CASTLKGVQFF	TGTGCCAGCACCCTAAAGGGAGTGCAGTTCTTC
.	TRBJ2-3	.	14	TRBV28	CASGDTGSTDTQYF	TGTGCCAGCGGGGATACAGGTAGCACAGATACGCAGTATTTT
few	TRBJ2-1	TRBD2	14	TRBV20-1	CSASRGGPDNEQFF	TGCAGTGCTAGCCGGGGAGGGCCGGACAATGAGCAGTTCTTC
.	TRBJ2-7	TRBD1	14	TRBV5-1	CASSLAGTGHEQYF	TGCGCCAGCAGCTTGGCAGGGACAGGCCACGAGCAGTACTTC
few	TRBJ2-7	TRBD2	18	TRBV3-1	CASSQALLAGGPHGEQYF	TGTGCCAGCAGCCAAGCCCTCCTAGCGGGAGGGCCGCATGGAGAGCAGTACTTC
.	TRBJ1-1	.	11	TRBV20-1	CSASCGGSDFF	TGCAGTGCTAGCTGTGGGGGAAGTGATTTCTTT
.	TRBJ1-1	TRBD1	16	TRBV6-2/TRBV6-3	CASRGTGFSPGTDAFF	TGTGCCAGCAGGGGGACAGGGTTCTCGCCAGGCACTGATGCTTTCTTT
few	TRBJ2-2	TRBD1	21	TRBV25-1	CASSSPGTGGVSGANTGELFF	TGTGCCAGCAGTTCACCCGGGACAGGGGGTGTTAGCGGGGCGAACACCGGGGAGCTGTTTTTT
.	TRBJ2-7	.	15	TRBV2	CASSEAHPSSYEQYF	TGTGCCAGCAGTGAAGCCCATCCGAGCTCCTACGAGCAGTACTTC
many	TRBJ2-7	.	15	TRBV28	CASSLSGLSRYEQYF	TGTGCCAGCAGTTTATCAGGCCTTTCGAGGTACGAGCAGTACTTC
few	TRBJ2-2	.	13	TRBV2	CASSDASPGELFF	TGTGCCAGCAGTGATGCTAGCCCCGGGGAGCTGTTTTTT
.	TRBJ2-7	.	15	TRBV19	CASSHRGRSSYEQYF	TGTGCCAGTAGCCATCGGGGACGGAGCTCCTACGAGCAGTACTTC
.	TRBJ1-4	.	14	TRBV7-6	CASSLDATNEKLFF	TGTGCCAGCAGTCTGGATGCAACTAATGAAAAACTGTTTTTT
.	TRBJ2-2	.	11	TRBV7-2	CASTPGGELFF	TGTGCCAGCACCCCAGGCGGGGAGCTGTTTTTT
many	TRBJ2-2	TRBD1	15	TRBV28	CASSFGTGVTGELFF	TGTGCCAGCAGTTTCGGGACAGGGGTCACCGGGGAGCTGTTTTTT
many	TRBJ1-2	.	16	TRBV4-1	CASSQVPTGLDYGYTF	TGCGCCAGCAGCCAAGTGCCCACAGGGTTGGACTATGGCTACACCTTC
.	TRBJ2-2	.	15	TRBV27	CASSLMGSVAGELFF	TGTGCCAGCAGTTTAATGGGGTCTGTTGCCGGGGAGCTGTTTTTT
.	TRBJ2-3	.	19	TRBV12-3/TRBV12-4	CASSLGISGRSGDTDTQYF	TGTGCCAGCAGTTTGGGGATTAGCGGCAGGTCCGGTGACACAGATACGCAGTATTTT
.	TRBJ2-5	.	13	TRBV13	CASSLLPLETQYF	TGTGCCAGCAGCTTACTCCCCCTTGAGACCCAGTACTTC
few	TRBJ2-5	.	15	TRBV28	CASSYLKWSHETQYF	TGTGCCAGCAGTTACCTAAAGTGGAGCCACGAGACCCAGTACTTC
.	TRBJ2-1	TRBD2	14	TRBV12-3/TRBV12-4	CASRNSGQNNEQFF	TGTGCCAGCAGGAATAGCGGGCAAAATAATGAGCAGTTCTTC
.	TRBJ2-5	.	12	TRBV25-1	CASSEYRETQYF	TGTGCCAGCAGTGAATACAGAGAGACCCAGTACTTC
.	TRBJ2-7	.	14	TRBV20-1	CSANLPTDAYEQYF	TGCAGTGCTAACCTCCCGACAGATGCCTACGAGCAGTACTTC
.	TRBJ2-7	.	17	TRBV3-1	CASSQVSSNRAAYEQYF	TGTGCCAGCAGCCAAGTTAGTTCCAATAGAGCGGCCTACGAGCAGTACTTC
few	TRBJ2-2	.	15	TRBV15	CATSSTPGGTGELFF	TGTGCCACCAGCAGCACCCCAGGGGGGACCGGGGAGCTGTTTTTT
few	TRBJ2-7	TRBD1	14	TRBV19	CASSPTGQGYEQYF	TGTGCCAGTAGTCCCACGGGACAGGGCTACGAGCAGTACTTC
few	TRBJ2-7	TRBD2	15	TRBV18	CASSPQTSGFYEQYF	TGTGCCAGCTCACCACAGACTAGCGGATTCTACGAGCAGTACTTC
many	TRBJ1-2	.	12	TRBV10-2	CASCPDGFSYTF	TGCGCCAGCTGTCCGGACGGATTCAGCTACACCTTC
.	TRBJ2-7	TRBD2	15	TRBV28	CASMGLAGGPDEQYF	TGTGCCAGCATGGGACTAGCGGGAGGGCCAGACGAGCAGTACTTC
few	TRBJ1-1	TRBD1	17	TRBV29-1	CSVEATGGGRGNTEAFF	TGCAGCGTTGAAGCTACAGGGGGCGGCCGAGGGAACACTGAAGCTTTCTTT
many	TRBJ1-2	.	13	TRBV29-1	CSVEGFTARLYTF	TGCAGCGTTGAAGGGTTTACAGCCCGTCTCTACACCTTC
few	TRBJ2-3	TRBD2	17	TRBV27	CASSPSPAGLALDTQYF	TGTGCCAGCAGCCCGAGCCCAGCGGGACTAGCCTTAGATACGCAGTATTTT
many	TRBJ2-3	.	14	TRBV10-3	CALPSAGYADTQYF	TGTGCCTTACCCTCAGCGGGTTATGCAGATACGCAGTATTTT
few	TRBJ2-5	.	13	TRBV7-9	CASNRGNVETQYF	TGTGCCAGCAATAGGGGGAATGTAGAGACCCAGTACTTC
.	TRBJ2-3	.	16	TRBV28	CASSLEAFDITVTQYF	TGTGCCAGCAGTTTAGAGGCCTTCGATATCACAGTTACGCAGTATTTT
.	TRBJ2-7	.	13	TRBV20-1	CSADRQKAYEQYF	TGCAGTGCTGATCGCCAGAAGGCCTACGAGCAGTACTTC
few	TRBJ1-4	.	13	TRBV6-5	CASRTGLNEKLFF	TGTGCCAGCAGGACAGGCCTTAATGAAAAACTGTTTTTT
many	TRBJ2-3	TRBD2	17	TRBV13	CASSPTPSGRPTDTQYF	TGTGCCAGCAGCCCAACGCCCAGCGGGAGGCCTACAGATACGCAGTATTTT
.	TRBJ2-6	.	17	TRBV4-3	CASSQPGASTGANVLPF	TGCGCCAGCAGTCAACCGGGGGCAAGCACTGGGGCCAACGTCCTGCCTTTC